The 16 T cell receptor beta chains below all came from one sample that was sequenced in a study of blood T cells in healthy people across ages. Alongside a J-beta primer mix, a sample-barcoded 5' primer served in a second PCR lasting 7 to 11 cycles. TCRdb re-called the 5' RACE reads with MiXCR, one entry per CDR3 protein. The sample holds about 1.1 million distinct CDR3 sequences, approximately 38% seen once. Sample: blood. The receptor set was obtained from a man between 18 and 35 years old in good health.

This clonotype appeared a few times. Written as DNA, the CDR3 is TGCGCCAGCAGTCCCTTGGGCGGGGGAAGCACAGATACGCAGTATTTT. This sequence encodes CASSPLGGGSTDTQYF. This sequence joins TRBV4-1 and TRBJ2-3; 7 bases line up with TRBD2. This CDR3 is 16 amino acids long. The V gene end was trimmed by 6 bases and the J gene end by 0 bases; junction bases not matched to a gene: 9. CDR1 is MGHRA, CDR2 YSYEKL, per germline.

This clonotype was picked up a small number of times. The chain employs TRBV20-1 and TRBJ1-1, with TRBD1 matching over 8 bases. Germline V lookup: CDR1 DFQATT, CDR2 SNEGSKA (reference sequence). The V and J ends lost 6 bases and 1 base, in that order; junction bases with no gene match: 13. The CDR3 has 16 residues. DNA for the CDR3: TGCAGTGCCGTTGAACCGGGACAGGAAAAGAACACTGAAGCTTTCTTT. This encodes CSAVEPGQEKNTEAFF.

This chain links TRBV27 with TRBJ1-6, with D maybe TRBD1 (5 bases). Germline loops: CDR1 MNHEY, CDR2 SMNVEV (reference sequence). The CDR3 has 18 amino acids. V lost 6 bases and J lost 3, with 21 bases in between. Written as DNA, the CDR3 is TGTGCCAGCAGCCGACGACAGAATTCCCCAGTCTATAATTCACCCCTCCACTTT. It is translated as CASSRRQNSPVYNSPLHF.

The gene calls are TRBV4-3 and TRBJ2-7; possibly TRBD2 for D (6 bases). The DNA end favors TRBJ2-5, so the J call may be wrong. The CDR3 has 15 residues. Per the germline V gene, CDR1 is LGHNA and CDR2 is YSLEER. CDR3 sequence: CASSQEGTSLETQYF. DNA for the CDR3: TGCGCCAGCAGCCAAGAGGGCACTAGCTTGGAGACCCAGTACTTC.

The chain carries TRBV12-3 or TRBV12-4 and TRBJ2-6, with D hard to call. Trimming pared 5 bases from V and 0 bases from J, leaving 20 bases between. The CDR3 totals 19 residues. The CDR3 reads CASSGSKGFQSSGANVLTF. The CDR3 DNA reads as TGTGCCAGCAGTGGCAGCAAGGGTTTCCAGAGCTCTGGGGCCAACGTCCTGACTTTC.

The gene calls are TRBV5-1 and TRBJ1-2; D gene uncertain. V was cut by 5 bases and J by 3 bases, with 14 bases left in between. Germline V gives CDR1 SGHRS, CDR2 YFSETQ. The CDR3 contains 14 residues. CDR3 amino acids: CASRLADGDYGYTF. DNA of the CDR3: TGCGCCAGCAGACTCGCTGACGGCGACTATGGCTACACCTTC. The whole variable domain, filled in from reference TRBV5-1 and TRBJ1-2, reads KAGVTQTPRYLIKTRGQQVTLSCSPISGHRSVSWYQQTPGQGLQFLFEYFSETQRNKGNFPGRFSGRQFSNSRSEMNVSTLELGDSALYLCASRLADGDYGYTFGSGTRLTVV.

CDR3 coding DNA: TGTGCCAGCAGCCCCGGACAGTCCGAAGGCAATCAGCCCCAGCATTTT. It codes for CASSPGQSEGNQPQHF. The rearrangement links TRBV27 to TRBJ1-5, with D maybe TRBD1 (6 bases). Germline V lookup: CDR1 MNHEY, CDR2 SMNVEV (reference sequence). Trimming took 6 bases from V and 2 from J, leaving 17 bases between them. The length of the CDR3 is 16 residues.

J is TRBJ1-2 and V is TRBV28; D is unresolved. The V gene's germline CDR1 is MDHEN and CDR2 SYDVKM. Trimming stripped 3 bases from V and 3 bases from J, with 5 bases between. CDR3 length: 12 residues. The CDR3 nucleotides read TGTGCCAGCAGTTTCCCTTACTATGGCTACACCTTC. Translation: CASSFPYYGYTF.

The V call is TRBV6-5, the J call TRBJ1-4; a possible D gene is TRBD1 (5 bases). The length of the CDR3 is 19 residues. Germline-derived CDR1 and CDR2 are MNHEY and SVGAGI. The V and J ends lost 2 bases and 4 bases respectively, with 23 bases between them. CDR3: CASSYPTGSGRGYNEKLFF. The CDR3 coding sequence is TGTGCCAGCAGTTACCCCACGGGGTCAGGGAGGGGTTATAATGAAAAACTGTTTTTT.

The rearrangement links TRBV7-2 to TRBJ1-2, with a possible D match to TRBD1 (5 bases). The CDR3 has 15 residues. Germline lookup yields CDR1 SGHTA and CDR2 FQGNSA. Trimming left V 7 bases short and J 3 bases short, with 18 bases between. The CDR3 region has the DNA TGTGCCAGCAACCTGACGCCCGGGGGGTACTATGGCTACACCTTC. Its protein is CASNLTPGGYYGYTF. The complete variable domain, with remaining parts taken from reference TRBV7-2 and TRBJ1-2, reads GAGVSQSPSNKVTEKGKDVELRCDPISGHTALYWYRQSLGQGLEFLIYFQGNSAPDKSGLPSDRFSAERTGGSVSTLTIQRTQQEDSAVYLCASNLTPGGYYGYTFGSGTRLTVV.

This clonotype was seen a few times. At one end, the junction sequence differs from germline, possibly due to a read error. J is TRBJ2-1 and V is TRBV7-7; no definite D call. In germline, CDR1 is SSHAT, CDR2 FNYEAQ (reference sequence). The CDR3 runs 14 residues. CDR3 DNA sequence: TGTGCTAGCAGCTTAGGTCTAGAGGACAATGAGCAGTTCTTC. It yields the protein CASSLGLEDNEQFF.

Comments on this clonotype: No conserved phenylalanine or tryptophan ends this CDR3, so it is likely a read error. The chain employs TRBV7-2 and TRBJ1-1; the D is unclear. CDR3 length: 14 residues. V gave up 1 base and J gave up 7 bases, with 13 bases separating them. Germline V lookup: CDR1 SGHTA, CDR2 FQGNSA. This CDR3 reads CASSLVATSHEAFS. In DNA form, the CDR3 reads TGTGCCAGCAGCTTAGTGGCAACTTCCCATGAAGCTTTCTCT.

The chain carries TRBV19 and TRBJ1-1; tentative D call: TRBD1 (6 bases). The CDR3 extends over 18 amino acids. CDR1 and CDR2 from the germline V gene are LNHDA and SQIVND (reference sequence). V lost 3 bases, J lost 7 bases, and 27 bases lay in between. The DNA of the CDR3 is TGTGCCAGTAGTATCGGGGGGCATACCGGGACTCCGGGAGATGAAGCTTTCTTT. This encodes CASSIGGHTGTPGDEAFF.

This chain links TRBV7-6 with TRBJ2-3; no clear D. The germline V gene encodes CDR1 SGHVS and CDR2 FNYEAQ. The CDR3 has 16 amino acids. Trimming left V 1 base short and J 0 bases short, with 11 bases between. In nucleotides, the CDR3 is TGTGCCAGCAGCTTAGGGTTTCAGCCTAGCACAGATACGCAGTATTTT. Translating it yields CASSLGFQPSTDTQYF.

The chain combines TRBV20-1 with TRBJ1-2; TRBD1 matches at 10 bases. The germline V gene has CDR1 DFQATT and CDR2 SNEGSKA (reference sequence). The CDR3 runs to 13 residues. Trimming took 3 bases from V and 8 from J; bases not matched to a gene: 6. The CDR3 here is CSASRTGGDGYTF. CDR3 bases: TGCAGTGCTAGCAGGACAGGGGGTGACGGCTACACCTTC.

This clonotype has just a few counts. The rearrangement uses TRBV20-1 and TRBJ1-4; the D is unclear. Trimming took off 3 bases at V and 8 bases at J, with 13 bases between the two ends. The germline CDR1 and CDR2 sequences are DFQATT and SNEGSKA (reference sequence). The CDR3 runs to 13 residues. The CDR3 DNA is TGCAGTGCTAGTAGGGCCGTGAGGGAAAAACTGTTTTTT. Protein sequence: CSASRAVREKLFF.